A single sample gave rise to the 16 T cell receptor beta chains below, sequenced in a study of neurological immune-mediated disorders. TCRdb fed the 5' RACE reads into MiXCR, producing one record per CDR3 protein. The table has around 29,000 distinct CDR3 sequences, around an eighth seen once. The sample comprised PBMCs. These receptors were taken from a woman between 55 and 75 years old in good health.

In its sample, this clonotype is medium-sized (0.01 to 0.1%). This rearrangement joins TRBV5-1 to TRBJ1-3, with TRBD1 identical over 7 bases. CDR3 length equals 16 residues. From germline, CDR1 is SGHRS and CDR2 YFSETQ. V lost 3 bases, J lost 0 bases, and 6 bases stayed unmatched. The CDR3 sequence: CASSSGDSSSGNTIYF. The CDR3 coding sequence is TGCGCCAGCAGCTCCGGGGACAGTTCCTCTGGAAACACCATATATTTT.

This clonotype has at least ten counts. The rearrangement uses TRBV7-8 and TRBJ2-1; 9 bases agree with TRBD1. The CDR3 is 16 residues long. Germline values: CDR1 SGHVS, CDR2 FQNEAQ. The junction had 4 bases not matched to a gene; V was cut back by 2 bases and J by 2 bases. The CDR3 reads CASSLKGQGPYNEQFF. CDR3 nucleotide sequence: TGTGCCAGCAGCTTAAAGGGACAGGGCCCCTACAATGAGCAGTTCTTC.

This clonotype was observed many times. V gene TRBV11-2 combines with J gene TRBJ1-4, with TRBD1 matching over 8 bases. The V segment lost 5 bases and the J segment 6 bases; nucleotides outside the gene matches: 5. The V gene's germline CDR1 is SGHAT and CDR2 FQNNGV. The CDR3 loop spans 14 amino acids. The chain's CDR3 is CASSRRGRDEKLFF. DNA for the CDR3: TGTGCCAGCAGCCGCAGGGGGCGGGATGAAAAACTGTTTTTT.

This clonotype was counted at least ten times. This chain joins TRBV5-1 and TRBJ2-4; 8 bases match TRBD2. The CDR3 is 15 residues long. Germline values: CDR1 SGHRS, CDR2 YFSETQ. With 3 bases clipped from V and 8 bases from J, the junction kept 10 bases outside the gene matches. CDR3 nucleotide sequence: TGCGCCAGCAGCTCGTTAGCGGGACCTAGGGACATTCAGTACTTC. Amino acids: CASSSLAGPRDIQYF.

This clonotype was counted many times. This chain joins TRBV5-1 and TRBJ2-5, with 10 bases aligning to TRBD1. V dropped 5 bases and J dropped 5; count of bases not matched to a gene: 6. The germline V gene has CDR1 SGHRS and CDR2 YFSETQ. CDR3 size: 14 residues. CDR3 DNA sequence: TGCGCCAGCAGTCCCGGGACAGGGGTCGAGACCCAGTACTTC. Translation gives CASSPGTGVETQYF. The whole variable domain, filled in from reference TRBV5-1 and TRBJ2-5, reads KAGVTQTPRYLIKTRGQQVTLSCSPISGHRSVSWYQQTPGQGLQFLFEYFSETQRNKGNFPGRFSGRQFSNSRSEMNVSTLELGDSALYLCASSPGTGVETQYFGPGTRLLVL.

This clonotype was detected ten times or more. The chain employs TRBV27 and TRBJ1-1, with D unresolved. V was clipped by 5 bases and J by 6 bases, with 16 bases between them. The CDR3 extends over 14 amino acids. From germline, CDR1 is MNHEY and CDR2 SMNVEV (reference sequence). The CDR3 spells CASSRGAATSEAFF. The CDR3 region has the DNA TGTGCCAGCAGTAGAGGTGCGGCAACGTCTGAAGCTTTCTTT.

The chain carries TRBV7-2 and TRBJ1-5; unclear D gene. The V end lost 8 bases, the J end lost 1 base, and 15 bases lay between the germline ends. The germline gives CDR1 SGHTA, CDR2 FQGNSA. The CDR3 is made up of 15 amino acids. The CDR3, as DNA: TGTGCCAGCGGGTTCGGGGTAGGGAGCAATCAGCCCCAGCATTTT. It codes for CASGFGVGSNQPQHF.

This clonotype was counted at least ten times. The chain carries TRBV20-1 and TRBJ1-4; TRBD1 aligns across 7 bases. The germline V gene has CDR1 DFQATT and CDR2 SNEGSKA (reference sequence). J was trimmed by 4 bases and V by 7 bases; bases with no gene match: 6. The CDR3 is made up of 13 amino acids. The CDR3 DNA is TGCAGTGTCAGACAGGGCCATAATGAAAAACTGTTTTTT. Protein: CSVRQGHNEKLFF.

In its sample, this clonotype was seen a few times. The chain recombines TRBV18 with TRBJ2-1; D unclear. The V gene lost 5 bases and the J gene lost 7 bases, with 12 bases spanning the gap. The CDR3 is made up of 13 amino acids. The germline gives CDR1 KGHSH, CDR2 LQKENI. CDR3 protein: CASSSSQGNEQFF. Here the CDR3 DNA reads TGTGCCAGCTCATCCTCCCAAGGGAATGAGCAGTTCTTC. Combining the CDR3 with reference TRBV18 and TRBJ2-1 gives the whole variable domain NAGVMQNPRHLVRRRGQEARLRCSPMKGHSHVYWYRQLPEEGLKFMVYLQKENIIDESGMPKERFSAEFPKEGPSILRIQQVVRGDSAAYFCASSSSQGNEQFFGPGTRLTVL.

In this sample, this clonotype turned up many times. The genes are TRBV19 and TRBJ1-4, with 8 bases that match TRBD1. CDR1 is LNHDA, CDR2 SQIVND, per germline (reference sequence). CDR3 size: 13 residues. Germline trimming cut 10 bases from V and 8 bases from J; bases unmatched to any gene: 9. The CDR3 sequence is CAISDRGREKLFF. In DNA, the CDR3 is TGTGCCATCTCAGACAGGGGACGAGAAAAACTGTTTTTT.

This clonotype was seen ten or more times. The chain has TRBV20-1 and TRBJ2-3; 9 bases are shared with TRBD2. The CDR3 has 14 amino acids. The V segment lost 6 bases and the J segment 6 bases; nucleotides outside the gene matches: 10. In germline, CDR1 is DFQATT, CDR2 SNEGSKA (reference sequence). CDR3 sequence reads: CSAPFSGGGDTQYF. DNA for the CDR3: TGCAGTGCACCCTTTAGCGGGGGCGGGGATACGCAGTATTTT.

The chain uses TRBV7-8 and TRBJ1-1, with D unresolved. The CDR3 extends over 16 amino acids. Trimming removed 1 base at V and 0 bases at J, with 12 bases between. Per the germline V gene, CDR1 is SGHVS and CDR2 is FQNEAQ. CDR3 coding DNA: TGTGCCAGCAGCTTAGGCCGAAAAGGCATGAACACTGAAGCTTTCTTT. It is translated as CASSLGRKGMNTEAFF.

This clonotype was seen repeatedly, ten times or more. CDR3 DNA sequence: TGCAGTGCTAGAGTCGGGTCTAGCACAGATACGCAGTATTTT. This codes for CSARVGSSTDTQYF. The chain uses TRBV20-1 and TRBJ2-3; D unresolved. CDR1 and CDR2 from the germline V gene are DFQATT and SNEGSKA (reference sequence). The CDR3 consists of 14 residues. Trimming pared 1 base from V and 0 bases from J, leaving 8 bases between.

At least ten counts were recorded for this clonotype. This sequence joins TRBV5-6 and TRBJ2-2; D is perhaps TRBD1 (5 bases). CDR1 is SGHDT, CDR2 YYEEEE, per germline. V was cut by 1 base and J by 4 bases, with 11 bases left in between. The CDR3 is 15 residues long. The CDR3, as DNA: TGTGCCAGCAGCTTGCGCAGGGAAAGCACCGGGGAGCTGTTTTTT. Translated: CASSLRRESTGELFF.

This clonotype came up many times. This chain connects TRBV5-1 to TRBJ2-7, with D perhaps TRBD1 (6 bases). The CDR3 is 13 residues long. CDR1 is SGHRS and CDR2 is YFSETQ in the germline V gene. The V and J ends lost 3 bases and 2 bases respectively, with 9 bases between them. The CDR3, as DNA: TGCGCCAGCAGCTACAGGGACCCCTACGAGCAGTACTTC. Translating gives CASSYRDPYEQYF.

The sample holds many counts of this clonotype. The V and J genes are TRBV3-1 and TRBJ2-7, with 9 bases matching TRBD2. V gave up 4 bases and J gave up 7 bases; unmatched junction bases: 11. CDR1 is LGHDT, CDR2 YNNKEL, per germline (reference sequence). The length of the CDR3 is 15 residues. The CDR3 region has the DNA TGTGCCAGCAGCCCCCGCGGCGGGGGGGCTGGGGAGCAGTACTTC. This codes for CASSPRGGGAGEQYF.